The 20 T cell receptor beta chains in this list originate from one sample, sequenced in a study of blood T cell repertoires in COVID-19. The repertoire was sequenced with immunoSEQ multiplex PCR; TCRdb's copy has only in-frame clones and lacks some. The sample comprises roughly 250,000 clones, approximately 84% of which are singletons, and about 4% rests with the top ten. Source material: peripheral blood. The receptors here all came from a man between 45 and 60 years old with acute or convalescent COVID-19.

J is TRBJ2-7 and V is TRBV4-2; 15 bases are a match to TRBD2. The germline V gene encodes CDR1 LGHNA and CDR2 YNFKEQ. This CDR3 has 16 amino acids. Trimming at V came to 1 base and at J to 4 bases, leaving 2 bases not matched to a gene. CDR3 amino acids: CASSQGGTSGGYEQYF. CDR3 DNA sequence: TGTGCCAGCAGCCAAGGAGGGACTAGCGGGGGGTACGAGCAGTACTTC.

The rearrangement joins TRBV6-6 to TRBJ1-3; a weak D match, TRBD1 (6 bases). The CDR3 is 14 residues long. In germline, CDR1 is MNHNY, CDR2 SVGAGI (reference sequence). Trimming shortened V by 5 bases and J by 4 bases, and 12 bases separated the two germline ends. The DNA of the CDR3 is TGTGCCAGCAGTGTTTCAGGGGAAGGAAACACCATATATTTT. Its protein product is CASSVSGEGNTIYF.

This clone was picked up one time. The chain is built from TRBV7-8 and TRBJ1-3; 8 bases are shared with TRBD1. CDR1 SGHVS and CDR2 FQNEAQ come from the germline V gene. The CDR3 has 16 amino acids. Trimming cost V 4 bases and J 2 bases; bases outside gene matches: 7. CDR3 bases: TGTGCCAGCAGCTCGGGACAGGTCAACACTGGAAACACCATATATTTT. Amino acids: CASSSGQVNTGNTIYF.

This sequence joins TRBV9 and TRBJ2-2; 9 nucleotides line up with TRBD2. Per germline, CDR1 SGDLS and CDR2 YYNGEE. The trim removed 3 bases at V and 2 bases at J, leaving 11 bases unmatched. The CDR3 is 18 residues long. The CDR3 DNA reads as TGTGCCAGCAGCGCCCATGGGGGCGGGAGGGCCAACACCGGGGAGCTGTTTTTT. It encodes CASSAHGGGRANTGELFF.

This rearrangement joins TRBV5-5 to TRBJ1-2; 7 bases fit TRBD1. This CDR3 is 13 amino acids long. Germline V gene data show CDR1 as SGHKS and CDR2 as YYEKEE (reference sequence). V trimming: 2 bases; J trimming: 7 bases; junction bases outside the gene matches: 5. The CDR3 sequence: CASSLQGSLGYTF. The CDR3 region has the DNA TGTGCCAGCAGCTTACAGGGGTCTCTTGGCTACACCTTC. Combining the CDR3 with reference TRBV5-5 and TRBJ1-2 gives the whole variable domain DAGVTQSPTHLIKTRGQQVTLRCSPISGHKSVSWYQQVLGQGPQFIFQYYEKEERGRGNFPDRFSARQFPNYSSELNVNALLLGDSALYLCASSLQGSLGYTFGSGTRLTVV.

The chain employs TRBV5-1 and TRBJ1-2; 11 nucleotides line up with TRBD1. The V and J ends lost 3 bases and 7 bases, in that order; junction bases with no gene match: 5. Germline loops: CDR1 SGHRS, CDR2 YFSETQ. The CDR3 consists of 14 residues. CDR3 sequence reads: CASSSGQGVRGYTF. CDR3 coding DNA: TGCGCCAGCAGCTCGGGACAGGGGGTGCGTGGCTACACCTTC. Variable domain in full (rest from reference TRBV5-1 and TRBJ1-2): KAGVTQTPRYLIKTRGQQVTLSCSPISGHRSVSWYQQTPGQGLQFLFEYFSETQRNKGNFPGRFSGRQFSNSRSEMNVSTLELGDSALYLCASSSGQGVRGYTFGSGTRLTVV.

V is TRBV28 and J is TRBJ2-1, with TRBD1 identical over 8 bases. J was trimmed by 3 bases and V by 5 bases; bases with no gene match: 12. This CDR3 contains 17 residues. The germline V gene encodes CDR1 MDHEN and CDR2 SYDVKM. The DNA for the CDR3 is TGTGCCAGCAGTCACTCCTCAGGGGGCTTTAACTACAATGAGCAGTTCTTC. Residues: CASSHSSGGFNYNEQFF.

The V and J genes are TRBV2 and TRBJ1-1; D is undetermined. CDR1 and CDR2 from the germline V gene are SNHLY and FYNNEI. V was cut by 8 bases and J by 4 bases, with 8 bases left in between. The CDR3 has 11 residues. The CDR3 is CASGGTTEAFF. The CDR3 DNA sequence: TGTGCCAGCGGAGGCACCACTGAAGCTTTCTTT.

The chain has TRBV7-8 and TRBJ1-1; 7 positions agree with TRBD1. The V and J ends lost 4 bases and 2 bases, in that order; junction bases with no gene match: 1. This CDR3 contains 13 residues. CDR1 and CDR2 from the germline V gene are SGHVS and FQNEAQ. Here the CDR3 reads CASSYRGNTEAFF. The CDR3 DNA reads TGTGCCAGCAGCTACAGGGGAAACACTGAAGCTTTCTTT.

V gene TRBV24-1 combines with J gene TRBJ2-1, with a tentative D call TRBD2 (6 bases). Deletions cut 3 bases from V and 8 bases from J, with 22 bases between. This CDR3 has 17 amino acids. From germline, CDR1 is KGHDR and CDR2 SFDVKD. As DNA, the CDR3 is TGTGCCACCAGTGATGTTGCTGAGGGAGGATCTACTGATGAGCAGTTCTTC. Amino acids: CATSDVAEGGSTDEQFF.

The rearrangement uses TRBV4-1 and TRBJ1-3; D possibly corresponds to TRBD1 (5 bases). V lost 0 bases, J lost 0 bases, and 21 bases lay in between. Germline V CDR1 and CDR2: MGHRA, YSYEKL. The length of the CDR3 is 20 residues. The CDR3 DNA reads TGCGCCAGCAGCCAAGACGCCGGACGACAGCCGAACTACTCTGGAAACACCATATATTTT. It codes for CASSQDAGRQPNYSGNTIYF.

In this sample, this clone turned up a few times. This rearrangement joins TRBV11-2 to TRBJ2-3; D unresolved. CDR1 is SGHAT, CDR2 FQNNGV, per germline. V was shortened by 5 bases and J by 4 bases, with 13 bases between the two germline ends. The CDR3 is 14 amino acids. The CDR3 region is CASSRTATADTQYF. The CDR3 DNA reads TGTGCCAGCAGCAGAACCGCTACGGCAGATACGCAGTATTTT.

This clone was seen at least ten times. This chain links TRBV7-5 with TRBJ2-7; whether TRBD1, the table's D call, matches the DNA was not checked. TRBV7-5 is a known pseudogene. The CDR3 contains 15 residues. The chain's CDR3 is CARSLGGRASYEQYF. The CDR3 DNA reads TGTGCCAGAAGCTTAGGTGGCAGGGCGTCCTACGAGCAGTACTTC.

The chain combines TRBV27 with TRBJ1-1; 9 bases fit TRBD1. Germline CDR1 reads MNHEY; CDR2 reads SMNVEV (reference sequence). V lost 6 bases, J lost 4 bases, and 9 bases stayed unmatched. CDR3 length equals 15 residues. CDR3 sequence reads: CASSQRGQGSTEAFF. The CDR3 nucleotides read TGTGCCAGCAGCCAACGGGGACAGGGATCCACTGAAGCTTTCTTT.

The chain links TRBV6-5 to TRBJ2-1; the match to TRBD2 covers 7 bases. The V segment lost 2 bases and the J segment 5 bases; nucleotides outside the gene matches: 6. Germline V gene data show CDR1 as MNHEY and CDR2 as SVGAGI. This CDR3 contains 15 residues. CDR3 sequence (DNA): TGTGCCAGCAGTTACGGTCTGGGGAGGGACAATGAGCAGTTCTTC. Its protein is CASSYGLGRDNEQFF.

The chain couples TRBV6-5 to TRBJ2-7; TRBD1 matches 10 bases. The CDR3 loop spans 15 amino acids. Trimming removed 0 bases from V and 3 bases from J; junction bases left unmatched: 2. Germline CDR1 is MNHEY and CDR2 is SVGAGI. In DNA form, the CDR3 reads TGTGCCAGCAGTTACTCCGGGACAGGGGACTACGAGCAGTACTTC. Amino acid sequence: CASSYSGTGDYEQYF.

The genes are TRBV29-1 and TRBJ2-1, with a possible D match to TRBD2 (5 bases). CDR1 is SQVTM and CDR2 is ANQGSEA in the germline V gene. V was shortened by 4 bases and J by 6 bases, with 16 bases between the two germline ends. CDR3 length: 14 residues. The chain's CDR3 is CSVGRGNGRNEQFF. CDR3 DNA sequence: TGCAGCGTTGGAAGAGGGAATGGGCGCAATGAGCAGTTCTTC.

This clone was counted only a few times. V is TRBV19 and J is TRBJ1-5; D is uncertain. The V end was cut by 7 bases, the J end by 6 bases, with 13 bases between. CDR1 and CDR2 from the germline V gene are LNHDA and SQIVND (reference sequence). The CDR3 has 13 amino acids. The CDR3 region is CASKVRGGQPQHF. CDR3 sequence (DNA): TGTGCCAGTAAGGTTCGGGGAGGTCAGCCCCAGCATTTT. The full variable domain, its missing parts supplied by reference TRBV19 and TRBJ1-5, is DGGITQSPKYLFRKEGQNVTLSCEQNLNHDAMYWYRQDPGQGLRLIYYSQIVNDFQKGDIAEGYSVSREKKESFPLTVTSAQKNPTAFYLCASKVRGGQPQHFGDGTRLSIL.

The CDR3 sequence: CASSFNRELDTGELFF. CDR3 in DNA: TGTGCCAGCAGCTTTAACCGGGAGTTAGACACCGGGGAGCTGTTTTTT. This rearrangement joins TRBV7-9 to TRBJ2-2; D might be TRBD2 (6 bases). The V gene lost 3 bases and the J gene lost 3 bases, with 14 bases spanning the gap. The CDR3 is 16 amino acids. Per the germline V gene, CDR1 is SEHNR and CDR2 is FQNEAQ (reference sequence).

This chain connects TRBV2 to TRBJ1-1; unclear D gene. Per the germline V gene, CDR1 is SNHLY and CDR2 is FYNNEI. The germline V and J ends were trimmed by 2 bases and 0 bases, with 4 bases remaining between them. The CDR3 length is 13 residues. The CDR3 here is CASSESVNTEAFF. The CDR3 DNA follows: TGTGCCAGCAGTGAAAGCGTGAACACTGAAGCTTTCTTT.